A single sample gave rise to the 11 T cell receptor beta chains below, sequenced in a study of blood T cell repertoires in COVID-19. Assay: immunoSEQ multiplex PCR; the TCRdb copy retains only in-frame clones and omits some. The sample yields approximately 88,000 clones, about three quarters seen once. The sample taken for sequencing was peripheral blood. The receptors were gathered from a man aged 45-65 years who had recovered from COVID-19.

The genes are TRBV6-6 and TRBJ1-1; unclear D gene. V lost 5 bases, J lost 0 bases, and 16 bases lay in between. This CDR3 region has 16 residues. Germline CDR1 and CDR2: MNHNY and SVGAGI (reference sequence). The CDR3 loop reads CASSRGGKPMNTEAFF. CDR3 in DNA: TGTGCCAGCAGTCGGGGAGGGAAACCAATGAACACTGAAGCTTTCTTT.

The chain couples TRBV19 to TRBJ2-1, with 8 positions matching TRBD2. This CDR3 is 13 amino acids long. V trimming: 9 bases; J trimming: 10 bases; junction bases outside the gene matches: 11. Germline-derived CDR1 and CDR2 are LNHDA and SQIVND (reference sequence). The CDR3 spells CASMSGTSREQFF. The CDR3 DNA sequence: TGTGCCAGCATGTCCGGGACTAGTAGAGAGCAGTTCTTC.

The chain recombines TRBV15 with TRBJ1-1; D is ambiguous. The V end was cut by 5 bases, the J end by 4 bases, with 11 bases between. The CDR3 runs 13 residues. Germline CDR1 LNHNV, CDR2 YYDKDF (reference sequence). The CDR3 loop is CATSQNEGTEAFF. CDR3 DNA: TGTGCCACCAGCCAGAACGAGGGCACTGAAGCTTTCTTT.

This chain connects TRBV20-1 to TRBJ1-3; D remains unclear. The V end lost 3 bases, the J end lost 0 bases, and 12 bases lay between the germline ends. CDR3 length: 15 residues. Germline-derived CDR1 and CDR2 are DFQATT and SNEGSKA (reference sequence). Written as DNA, the CDR3 is TGCAGTGCTAGTATCGGGGTATCCTCTGGAAACACCATATATTTT. Its translation is CSASIGVSSGNTIYF.

V gene TRBV19 combines with J gene TRBJ1-3; possible D gene TRBD1, 5 bases. V lost 1 base and J 0 bases, leaving 10 bases between the germline ends. The germline CDR1 and CDR2 sequences are LNHDA and SQIVND (reference sequence). CDR3 length: 16 residues. The CDR3 DNA reads TGTGCCAGTAGTATAGTGCGGACACCCTCTGGAAACACCATATATTTT. It is translated as CASSIVRTPSGNTIYF.

Many counts were recorded for this clone. V usage is TRBV12-5 and J usage is TRBJ1-5; a possible D gene is TRBD1 (5 bases). Germline-derived CDR1 and CDR2 are LGHNT and FRNRAP. The CDR3 runs to 12 residues. The V gene lost 6 bases and the J gene lost 5 bases, with 8 bases spanning the gap. The CDR3 sequence: CASGQGHQPQHF. The DNA of the CDR3 is TGTGCTAGTGGGCAGGGCCATCAGCCCCAGCATTTT.

The rearrangement links TRBV4-3 to TRBJ2-7, with D possibly TRBD1 on 6 matching bases. Trimming left V 1 base short and J 4 bases short, with 20 bases between. The length of the CDR3 is 17 residues. CDR1 and CDR2 from the germline V gene are LGHNA and YSLEER. For the CDR3, the DNA is TGCGCCAGCAGCCAAGTCCCAGGGGTCTCCAGTAGTTACGAGCAGTACTTC. Amino acid sequence: CASSQVPGVSSSYEQYF.

V is TRBV19 and J is TRBJ2-6; TRBD1 matches 10 bases. Germline CDR1 is LNHDA and CDR2 is SQIVND (reference sequence). V lost 5 bases to trimming and J lost 0 bases; unmatched junction nucleotides: 4. This CDR3 has 17 amino acids. CDR3 residues: CASSGRDRGSGANVLTF. As DNA, the CDR3 is TGTGCCAGTAGTGGCCGGGACAGGGGCTCTGGGGCCAACGTCCTGACTTTC.

CDR3 residues: CASSATTSGSNEQFF. The CDR3 DNA sequence: TGTGCCAGCAGTGCCACGACTAGCGGGAGTAATGAGCAGTTCTTC. This chain connects TRBV28 to TRBJ2-1; 12 bases match TRBD2. Per germline, CDR1 MDHEN and CDR2 SYDVKM. The CDR3 is 15 amino acids. V lost 5 bases and J lost 7; bases outside the gene matches: 6.

This rearrangement joins TRBV5-1 to TRBJ2-5; 8 positions match TRBD1. This CDR3 has 14 residues. CDR1 is SGHRS, CDR2 YFSETQ, per germline. After removal of 4 bases from V and 2 bases from J, the junction contained 4 bases not matched to a gene. The CDR3 loop reads CASSIDRGQETQYF. DNA of the CDR3: TGCGCCAGCAGCATCGACAGGGGACAAGAGACCCAGTACTTC. Complete variable domain (other parts from reference TRBV5-1 and TRBJ2-5): KAGVTQTPRYLIKTRGQQVTLSCSPISGHRSVSWYQQTPGQGLQFLFEYFSETQRNKGNFPGRFSGRQFSNSRSEMNVSTLELGDSALYLCASSIDRGQETQYFGPGTRLLVL.

The V and J genes are TRBV24-1 and TRBJ2-1; TRBD2 matches 12 bases. Germline V CDR1 and CDR2: KGHDR, SFDVKD. The CDR3 length is 14 residues. Trimming at V came to 7 bases and at J to 7 bases, leaving 4 bases not matched to a gene. CDR3 residues: CATSPTSGSNEQFF. The CDR3 nucleotides are TGTGCCACCAGCCCGACTAGCGGGAGTAATGAGCAGTTCTTC.